This T cell receptor beta chain is drawn from a study of graft-versus-host responses after intestinal transplantation (dated by TCRdb to about 2021). Concerning the study at large: The transplants that recipients got were multivisceral, liver-intestinal, or isolated intestinal. Donor T cell macrochimerism was defined as a peak of at least 4% donor T cells among recipient peripheral blood mononuclear cells. Anti-thymocyte globulin induction was given to all recipients, followed by maintenance tacrolimus and steroids for 2 to 3 years. After intestinal transplantation, graft-versus-host and host-versus-graft alloreactive T cell clones were followed in the graft, circulation and bone marrow using bulk TCR-beta CDR3 sequencing. Of the 20 to 30 intestinal transplant recipients enrolled in the cohort, one of whom was a retransplant, 3 patients without pretransplant specimens were excluded. To identify alloreactive clones, pre-transplant mixed lymphocyte reaction products were sequenced and compared with unstimulated pre-transplant donor and recipient T cells. Samples from a few later patients were sequenced in-house on an Illumina MiSeq with MiXCR processing rather than by the commercial service. Findings and caveats that apply to the study as a whole: High GvH to HvG T cell clonal ratios were observed in the allografts of patients with donor T cell macrochimerism. Early after transplant, peak levels of circulating GvH clones were associated with declines in HvG clones. The relatively low number and heterogeneity of intestinal transplant patients limited the conclusions. GvH clones were detected in recipient bone marrow, and some of these GvH clones were observed earlier in ileal mucosa or blood, consistent with an intestinal mucosal origin.

The cysteine opens and the phenylalanine closes a CDR3 of 14 amino acids. Only the CDR3 DNA is retained, 42 bases long and in frame from the first base. CDR1 ENHRY and CDR2 SYGVKD were looked up in the germline V gene. V is clipped by 3 bases and J by 3 bases, and the sequence between their germline boundaries is 12 bases long. The receptor library was made with the immunoSEQ multiplex PCR assay. For most patients, genomic DNA was isolated with the Qiagen DNeasy Blood and Tissue Kit and shipped frozen to Adaptive Biotechnologies for TCR sequencing. Adaptive Biotechnologies carried out high-throughput TCR-beta CDR3 sequencing of genomic DNA for most patients. From the authors' description of their analysis: TCR sequencing data were retrieved from Adaptive's ImmunoSEQ software for some 17 patients, whereas a few other patients were processed with MiXCR and VDJtools. To correct CD4 versus CD8 sorting errors, any sequence found in both subsets at a frequency ratio below 5:1 was removed. Because the origin of CDR3 nucleotide sequences shared between donor and recipient could not be assigned, those sequences were removed. Alloreactive clones required at least 2-fold expansion over unstimulated cells and minimum CFSE-low frequency of 0.002% (template counts) or 0.001% (read counts). A clone was considered mappable if detected in the sequenced pre-transplant spleen, lymph node, or MLR CFSE-low populations of the donor or recipient. Cumulative frequency of alloreactive clones was calculated as a percentage of all sequences weighted by copy number. TCRdb retrieved this table from immuneACCESS and kept in-frame rearrangements only. Not all clones are present; in checked studies, unresolved V genes account for under half, and no reason is known for the remainder. That table furnishes V, J and clone size, whereas the DNA furnished D and trimming. The sample table holds about 14,000 clones, of which under 40% were seen once. The ten biggest clones cover more than 14% of the sample.

Per the publication, the time point label means: cells obtained before transplantation from donor or recipient. In mixed lymphocyte reactions, 200,000 CFSE-labeled pre-transplant responders were plated with 200,000 irradiated violet-dye-labeled stimulators and cultured for about 6 days. Proliferating CD3+CD4+CFSE-low and CD3+CD8+CFSE-low responder cells were FACS-sorted on a BD Influx sorter after the mixed lymphocyte reaction. With respect to this clone: Nothing much larger sits one base from this clone, and base qualities are not available.

The sample was alloreactive CD8+ T cells from a mixed lymphocyte reaction culture, taken before intestinal transplant. This specimen's cell subset or site label, per the study, means: CFSE-low proliferating T cells sorted from roughly six-day pre-transplant mixed lymphocyte reaction (GvH or HvG direction). The sequence came from a human patient who received an intestinal transplant. The sequence links TRBV10-3 to TRBJ2-7, with TRBD1 as a weak D call on 6 bases. The CDR3 protein: CAISDRTARYEQYF. The DNA is TGTGCCATCAGTGACCGGACAGCCCGCTACGAGCAGTACTTC.